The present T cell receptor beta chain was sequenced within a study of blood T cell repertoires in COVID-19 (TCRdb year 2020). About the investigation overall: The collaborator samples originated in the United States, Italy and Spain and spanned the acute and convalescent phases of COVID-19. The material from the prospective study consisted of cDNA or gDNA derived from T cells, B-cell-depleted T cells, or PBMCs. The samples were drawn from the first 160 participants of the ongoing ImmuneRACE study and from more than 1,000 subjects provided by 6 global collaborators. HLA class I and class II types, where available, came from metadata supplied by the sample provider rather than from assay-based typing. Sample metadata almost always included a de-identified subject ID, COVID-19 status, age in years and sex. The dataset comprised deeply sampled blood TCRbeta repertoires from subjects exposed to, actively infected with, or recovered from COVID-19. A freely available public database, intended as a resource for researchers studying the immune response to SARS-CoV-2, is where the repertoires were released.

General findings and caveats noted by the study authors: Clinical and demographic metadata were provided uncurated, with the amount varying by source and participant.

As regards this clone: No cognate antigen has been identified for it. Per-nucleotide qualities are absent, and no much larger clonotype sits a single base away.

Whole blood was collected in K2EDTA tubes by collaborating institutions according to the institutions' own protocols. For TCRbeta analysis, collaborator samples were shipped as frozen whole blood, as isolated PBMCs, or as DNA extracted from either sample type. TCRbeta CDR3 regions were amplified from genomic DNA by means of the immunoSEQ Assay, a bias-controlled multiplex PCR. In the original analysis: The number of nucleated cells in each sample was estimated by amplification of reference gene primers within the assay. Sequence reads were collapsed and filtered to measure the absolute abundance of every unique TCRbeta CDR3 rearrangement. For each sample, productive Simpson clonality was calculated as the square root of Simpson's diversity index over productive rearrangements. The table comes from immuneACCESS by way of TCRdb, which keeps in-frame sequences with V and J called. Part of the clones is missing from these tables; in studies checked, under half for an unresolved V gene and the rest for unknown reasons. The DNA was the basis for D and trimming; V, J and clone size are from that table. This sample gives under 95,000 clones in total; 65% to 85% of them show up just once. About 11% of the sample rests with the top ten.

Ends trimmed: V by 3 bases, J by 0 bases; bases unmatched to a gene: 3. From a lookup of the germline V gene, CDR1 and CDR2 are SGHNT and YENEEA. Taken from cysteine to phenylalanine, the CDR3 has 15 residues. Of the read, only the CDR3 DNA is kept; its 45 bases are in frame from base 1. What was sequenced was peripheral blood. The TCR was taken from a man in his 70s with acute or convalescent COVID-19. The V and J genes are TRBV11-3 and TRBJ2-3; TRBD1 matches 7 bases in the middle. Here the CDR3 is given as CASSLGDSSTDTQYF. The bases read TGTGCCAGCAGCTTGGGGGACAGCAGCACAGATACGCAGTATTTT.